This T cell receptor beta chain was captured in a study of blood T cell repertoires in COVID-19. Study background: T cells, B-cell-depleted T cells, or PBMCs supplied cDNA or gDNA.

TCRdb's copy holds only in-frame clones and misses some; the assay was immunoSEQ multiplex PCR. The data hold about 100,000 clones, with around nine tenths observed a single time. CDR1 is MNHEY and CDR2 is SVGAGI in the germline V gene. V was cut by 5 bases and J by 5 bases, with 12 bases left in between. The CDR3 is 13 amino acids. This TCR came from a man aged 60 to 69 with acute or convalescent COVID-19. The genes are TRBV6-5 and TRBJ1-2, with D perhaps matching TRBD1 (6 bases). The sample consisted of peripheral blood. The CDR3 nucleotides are TGTGCCAGCAGTCCCTACAGGGATTATGGCTACACCTTC. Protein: CASSPYRDYGYTF.